These 26 T cell receptor beta chains originate from one sample sequenced in a study of cytomegalovirus exposure and HLA in healthy donors. The primer mix had 60 Vbeta and 13 Jbeta primers. Repertoires were generated with immunoSEQ multiplex PCR, while TCRdb's copy carries only in-frame clones and drops some. The sample lists 50,000 to 75,000 clones; roughly 83% were seen once. The source material was PBMCs. The receptors derive from a human donor in good health.

Here the CDR3 DNA reads TGCGCCACCTTGCGGGACTCTAACTCTGGGGCCAACGTCCTGACTTTC. The encoded protein is CATLRDSNSGANVLTF. The V call is TRBV10-2, the J call TRBJ2-6; D might be TRBD2 (6 bases). The V end lost 10 bases, the J end lost 0 bases, and 16 bases lay between the germline ends. CDR3 size: 16 residues. In germline, CDR1 is WSHSY, CDR2 SAAADI.

The rearrangement links TRBV5-7 to TRBJ1-1, with a tentative D call TRBD1 (6 bases). TRBV5-7 is an ORF, with its function uncertain. The CDR3 extends over 13 amino acids. V gave up 0 bases and J gave up 11 bases, with 14 bases separating them. CDR3 DNA sequence: TGTGCCAGCAGCTTGGGGGCAGGGGTCGAGGCTTTCTTT. This codes for CASSLGAGVEAFF.

The chain is built from TRBV6-6 and TRBJ1-4, with a weak D call TRBD1 (5 bases). This CDR3 comprises 14 residues. V dropped 4 bases and J dropped 6 bases, with 12 bases sitting between them. Germline assignment: CDR1 MNHNY and CDR2 SVGAGI (reference sequence). Here the CDR3 DNA reads TGTGCCAGCAGTTCCTTCACGGGGGATGAAAAACTGTTTTTT. It codes for CASSSFTGDEKLFF.

This rearrangement joins TRBV30 to TRBJ1-5; TRBD1 agrees at 9 bases. The CDR3 covers 13 residues. The J segment lost 6 bases and the V segment lost 2 bases, leaving 2 bases of the junction unmatched. In germline, CDR1 is GTSNPN, CDR2 SVGIG (reference sequence). The CDR3 loop reads CAWSYRGLQPQHF. The CDR3 nucleotides are TGTGCCTGGAGTTACAGGGGGCTTCAGCCCCAGCATTTT. The full variable domain, its missing parts supplied by reference TRBV30 and TRBJ1-5, is SQTIHQWPATLVQPVGSPLSLECTVEGTSNPNLYWYRQAAGRGLQLLFYSVGIGQISSEVPQNLSASRPQDRQFILSSKKLLLSDSGFYLCAWSYRGLQPQHFGDGTRLSIL.

In its sample, this clone was seen a few times. The J gene is TRBJ2-3, the V gene TRBV11-2, with 9 bases matching TRBD2. The CDR3 sequence is 15 residues long. Germline CDR1 and CDR2: SGHAT and FQNNGV. J lost 5 bases, V lost 2 bases, and 5 bases had no gene match. CDR3 loop: CASSLRGLAQDTQYF. CDR3 nucleotide sequence: TGTGCCAGCAGCTTAAGGGGACTAGCCCAAGATACGCAGTATTTT.

This chain joins TRBV7-9 and TRBJ2-7, with D possibly being TRBD2 (5 bases). In germline, CDR1 is SEHNR, CDR2 FQNEAQ (reference sequence). V shed 0 bases and J shed 3 bases, with 6 bases lying between them. This CDR3 contains 13 residues. In DNA form, the CDR3 reads TGTGCCAGCAGCTTAGCGGGAGTCTACGAGCAGTACTTC. It encodes CASSLAGVYEQYF.

The rearrangement uses TRBV27 and TRBJ2-5, with 9 bases fitting TRBD1. The CDR3 loop spans 17 amino acids. V lost 0 bases and J lost 4; bases outside the gene matches: 9. In germline, CDR1 is MNHEY, CDR2 SMNVEV (reference sequence). The CDR3 region has the DNA TGTGCCAGCAGTTTATCCCTCCCGGGACAGGGCTCAGAGACCCAGTACTTC. Translating it yields CASSLSLPGQGSETQYF.

This chain joins TRBV19 and TRBJ2-5; 7 bases line up with TRBD1. Losses at the gene ends were 6 bases for V and 0 bases for J; bases not matched to a gene: 7. The CDR3 runs 15 residues. Germline V gives CDR1 LNHDA, CDR2 SQIVND (reference sequence). For the CDR3, the DNA is TGTGCCAGTAGAGCCAACAGGGGTAACCAAGAGACCCAGTACTTC. This translates into CASRANRGNQETQYF. The full variable domain, its missing parts supplied by reference TRBV19 and TRBJ2-5, is DGGITQSPKYLFRKEGQNVTLSCEQNLNHDAMYWYRQDPGQGLRLIYYSQIVNDFQKGDIAEGYSVSREKKESFPLTVTSAQKNPTAFYLCASRANRGNQETQYFGPGTRLLVL.

The chain is built from TRBV5-1 and TRBJ1-1, with TRBD1 identical over 9 bases. This CDR3 has 14 amino acids. The ends lost 3 bases at V and 5 bases at J; junction bases unmatched: 5. CDR1 is SGHRS, CDR2 YFSETQ, per germline. CDR3 in DNA: TGCGCCAGCAGCTCGACAGGGGGTATTACTGAAGCTTTCTTT. This encodes CASSSTGGITEAFF.

The chain is built from TRBV2 and TRBJ1-5; D may be TRBD1 (6 bases). In germline, CDR1 is SNHLY, CDR2 FYNNEI. The CDR3 sequence is 14 residues long. V was trimmed by 2 bases and J by 7 bases, leaving 12 bases between them. CDR3 in DNA: TGTGCCAGCAGTGAACAGGGGATCCGGCAGCCCCAGCATTTT. Residues: CASSEQGIRQPQHF.

The rearrangement links TRBV5-1 to TRBJ2-2; 7 positions match TRBD2. This CDR3 contains 16 residues. Unmatched junction bases numbered 7, after V lost 5 bases and J lost 0 bases. Germline CDR1 and CDR2: SGHRS and YFSETQ. The CDR3 bases are TGCGCCAGCAGTTTGACTAGCTCCCCGAACACCGGGGAGCTGTTTTTT. The encoded protein is CASSLTSSPNTGELFF.

The chain uses TRBV5-5 and TRBJ2-7; D is unresolved. The ends were cut back, 1 base at V and 1 base at J, with 9 bases in the middle. The germline CDR1 and CDR2 sequences are SGHKS and YYEKEE (reference sequence). This CDR3 contains 14 residues. For the CDR3, the DNA is TGTGCCAGCAGCTTGCAGCCAGGATCCTACGAGCAGTACTTC. Translated: CASSLQPGSYEQYF.

The chain joins TRBV5-8 to TRBJ2-4, with 10 bases lining up with TRBD2. Unmatched junction bases numbered 13, after V lost 7 bases and J lost 6 bases. This CDR3 is built from 16 residues. In germline, CDR1 is SGHTS, CDR2 YDEGEE. CDR3 sequence (DNA): TGTGCCAGCGGACGAGCGGGGGGGGCGACTGGAAACATTCAGTACTTC. Translation gives CASGRAGGATGNIQYF.

This chain connects TRBV6-5 to TRBJ1-4; D ambiguous. The CDR3 contains 14 residues. V shed 6 bases and J shed 8 bases, with 16 bases lying between them. Germline V gene sequence: CDR1 MNHEY, CDR2 SVGAGI. CDR3 loop: CASRAEREKEKLFF. CDR3 DNA: TGTGCCAGCAGGGCAGAGCGCGAGAAGGAAAAACTGTTTTTT.

Concerning this clone: A much larger clone sits a single nucleotide away, making a read error possible. Other DNA variants within this sample encode the same CDR3. The genes are TRBV6-4 and TRBJ2-3; a weak D match, TRBD2 (5 bases). CDR1 and CDR2 (germline): MRHNA, SNTAGT. CDR3 length: 14 residues. The CDR3 here is CASSRAGSTDTQYF. CDR3 nucleotides: TGTGCCAGCTCAAGGGCGGGTAGCACCGATACGCAGTATTTT.

The chain has TRBV13 and TRBJ2-1, with TRBD2 matching 8 bases. The V and J ends lost 5 bases and 2 bases, in that order; junction bases with no gene match: 2. The CDR3 sequence is 14 residues long. Germline lookup yields CDR1 PRHDT and CDR2 FYEKMQ (reference sequence). The CDR3 loop reads CASSGGLAYNEQFF. The CDR3 region has the DNA TGTGCCAGCAGCGGGGGACTAGCCTACAATGAGCAGTTCTTC. The whole variable domain, filled in from reference TRBV13 and TRBJ2-1, reads AAGVIQSPRHLIKEKRETATLKCYPIPRHDTVYWYQQGPGQDPQFLISFYEKMQSDKGSIPDRFSAQQFSDYHSELNMSSLELGDSALYFCASSGGLAYNEQFFGPGTRLTVL.

The J gene is TRBJ2-2, the V gene TRBV10-3, with D maybe TRBD2 (5 bases). The CDR3 contains 13 residues. The V gene's germline CDR1 is ENHRY and CDR2 SYGVKD. Trimming stripped 8 bases from V and 5 bases from J, with 12 bases between. The CDR3 DNA reads TGTGCCATCGGACCCCCGGGGACCGGGGAGCTGTTTTTT. Its protein is CAIGPPGTGELFF.

The chain joins TRBV5-8 to TRBJ2-4; D not certain. The ends were cut back, 0 bases at V and 5 bases at J, with 6 bases in the middle. The CDR3 length is 13 residues. The germline gives CDR1 SGHTS, CDR2 YDEGEE. The CDR3 sequence is CASSLEPQNIQYF. The CDR3, as DNA: TGTGCCAGCAGCTTGGAGCCGCAAAACATTCAGTACTTC.

The chain uses TRBV9 and TRBJ2-2; TRBD2 might be the D (6 bases). CDR3 length: 15 amino acids. CDR1 is SGDLS, CDR2 YYNGEE, per germline. Trimming pared 0 bases from V and 7 bases from J, leaving 13 bases between. The DNA of the CDR3 is TGTGCCAGCAGCGTAGGAGGGACGGGAGTCGGGGAGCTGTTTTTT. This encodes CASSVGGTGVGELFF.

CDR3 region: CASSESRDRGRTEAFF. The CDR3 nucleotides are TGTGCCAGCAGTGAATCCCGGGACAGGGGAAGGACTGAAGCTTTCTTT. This chain connects TRBV2 to TRBJ1-1, with 10 bases identical to TRBD1. J gave up 5 bases and V 2 bases, and 8 bases lay outside the gene matches. The CDR3 sequence is 16 residues long. In germline, CDR1 is SNHLY, CDR2 FYNNEI.

For this clone: Other DNA sequences in the same sample also yield this CDR3. The rearrangement uses TRBV15 and TRBJ2-1; TRBD2 agrees at 13 bases. The CDR3 is 19 amino acids. In germline, CDR1 is LNHNV, CDR2 YYDKDF (reference sequence). V dropped 0 bases and J dropped 4; count of bases not matched to a gene: 9. The CDR3 protein is CATSRDAPGLAGAYNEQFF. CDR3 nucleotide sequence: TGTGCCACCAGCAGAGACGCCCCTGGACTAGCGGGGGCTTACAATGAGCAGTTCTTC.

The chain joins TRBV5-1 to TRBJ2-1, with 14 bases lining up with TRBD2. CDR3 length: 16 residues. V lost 4 bases to trimming and J lost 6 bases; unmatched junction nucleotides: 6. Per germline, CDR1 SGHRS and CDR2 YFSETQ. CDR3 bases: TGCGCCAGCAGCCGGGGACTAGCGGGGGACGCCAATGAGCAGTTCTTC. Translation: CASSRGLAGDANEQFF.

This clone qualifies as medium-sized. The gene calls are TRBV15 and TRBJ1-5, with D perhaps matching TRBD1 (6 bases). The germline V and J ends were trimmed by 5 bases and 0 bases, with 14 bases remaining between them. The CDR3 covers 16 residues. Germline CDR1 and CDR2: LNHNV and YYDKDF (reference sequence). The CDR3 reads CATSDNPGVSNQPQHF. The CDR3 DNA reads TGTGCCACCAGCGATAATCCAGGGGTTAGCAATCAGCCCCAGCATTTT.

This sequence joins TRBV4-1 and TRBJ1-6; 7 positions match TRBD1. Germline V gives CDR1 MGHRA, CDR2 YSYEKL. CDR3 size: 16 residues. Losses at the gene ends were 3 bases for V and 4 bases for J; bases not matched to a gene: 6. As DNA, the CDR3 is TGCGCCAGCAGCCAGTTTACAGGGGTGTATAATTCACCCCTCCACTTT. Encoded protein: CASSQFTGVYNSPLHF.

The V and J genes are TRBV9 and TRBJ2-2; the match to TRBD2 covers 11 bases. The J segment lost 8 bases and the V segment lost 0 bases, leaving 0 bases of the junction unmatched. From germline, CDR1 is SGDLS and CDR2 YYNGEE. The CDR3 covers 14 residues. Here the CDR3 reads CASSVGTSGGELFF. The CDR3 coding sequence is TGTGCCAGCAGCGTAGGGACTAGCGGGGGGGAGCTGTTTTTT.

This chain connects TRBV4-1 to TRBJ2-3; maybe TRBD1 (6 bases). V dropped 2 bases and J dropped 3 bases, with 12 bases sitting between them. CDR1 and CDR2 (germline): MGHRA, YSYEKL. The CDR3 is 15 amino acids. CDR3 loop: CASSQRRGRTDTQYF. The CDR3 coding sequence is TGCGCCAGCAGCCAACGCAGGGGCCGGACAGATACGCAGTATTTT.